This TCR beta chain stems from a study of identical twins. Findings and caveats of the study: Analyses based on zero insertions could be partly confounded by invariant MAIT and iNKT cells.

TCRdb redid the calling of the 5' RACE reads with MiXCR, one entry per CDR3 protein. The sample includes some 710,000 distinct CDR3 sequences, roughly 6.2% seen only once; the top ten take about 2%. The V and J ends lost 0 bases and 3 bases respectively, with 6 bases between them. Per germline, CDR1 SGHRS and CDR2 YFSETQ. The CDR3 runs 13 residues. Each donor (without exception) was a healthy Caucasian. This clonotype was counted at least ten times. Its specificity is not known. Sequenced material: naive T cells sorted from blood. The clonotype was recovered from a man younger than 35 in good health. V and J are TRBV5-1 and TRBJ2-5, with D unclear. CDR3 DNA sequence: TGCGCCAGCAGCTTGGAGGAGAAAGAGACCCAGTACTTC. Amino acids: CASSLEEKETQYF.